This TCR beta chain stems from a study of blood T cell repertoires in COVID-19. On the study more broadly: Acute-phase and convalescent COVID-19 samples originated in the United States, Italy and Spain. PBMCs, B-cell-depleted T cells, or T cells provided the cDNA or gDNA that made up the material.

Under the authors' procedure: Estimated nucleated cell counts came from reference gene primer amplification. Clones were read by immunoSEQ multiplex PCR, and TCRdb kept only the in-frame ones, dropping some. V and J calls plus clone size are reproduced from that table; the DNA served to infer D and trimming. This table has 430,000 or so clones, around nine tenths appearing once. Followed longitudinally, the Seattle patients had been enrolled during active infection. Per germline, CDR1 SGHRS and CDR2 YFSETQ. The CDR3 extends over 15 amino acids. The trim removed 4 bases at V and 5 bases at J, leaving 12 bases unmatched.

The rearrangement links TRBV5-1 to TRBJ2-7; 7 bases agree with TRBD1. This TCR was sampled from a young man with COVID-19, enrolled during active disease. The material sequenced was peripheral blood. The CDR3 loop reads CASSTPTGAPHEQYF. The CDR3 nucleotides read TGCGCCAGCAGCACCCCCACAGGGGCCCCTCACGAGCAGTACTTC.